The 28 T cell receptor beta chains in this list originate from one sample, sequenced in a study of blood T cells in healthy people across ages. Sample-barcoded 5' priming and a J-beta primer mix drove a second PCR of roughly 7 to 11 cycles. TCRdb processed the 5' RACE reads anew with MiXCR; each CDR3 protein has one entry. The table records around 800,000 distinct CDR3 sequences, approximately 48% of them present only once. What was sequenced was blood. These receptors all come from a man aged 55-75 years in good health.

The V gene is TRBV25-1, the J gene TRBJ1-3, with unresolved D. Germline lookup yields CDR1 MGHDK and CDR2 SYGVNS. The CDR3 contains 14 residues. Deletions cut 6 bases from V and 0 bases from J, with 9 bases between. This chain's CDR3 is CASRETGSGNTIYF. The CDR3, as DNA: TGTGCCAGCAGGGAGACGGGCTCTGGAAACACCATATATTTT.

The CDR3 DNA follows: TGTGCCAGCAGCTTAGCGGGGGCGGGTCACAATGAGCAGTTCTTC. Protein: CASSLAGAGHNEQFF. The chain recombines TRBV7-2 with TRBJ2-1; possible D gene TRBD1, 6 bases. The CDR3 length is 15 residues. V gave up 0 bases and J gave up 5 bases, with 11 bases separating them. Germline-derived CDR1 and CDR2 are SGHTA and FQGNSA. The whole variable domain, filled in from reference TRBV7-2 and TRBJ2-1, reads GAGVSQSPSNKVTEKGKDVELRCDPISGHTALYWYRQSLGQGLEFLIYFQGNSAPDKSGLPSDRFSAERTGGSVSTLTIQRTQQEDSAVYLCASSLAGAGHNEQFFGPGTRLTVL.

This chain uses TRBV6-2 or TRBV6-3 with TRBJ2-3, with TRBD2 matching over 10 bases. With 2 bases clipped from V and 4 bases from J, the junction kept 0 bases outside the gene matches. The CDR3 runs 14 residues. Per the germline V gene, CDR1 is MNHEY and CDR2 is SVGEGT. The CDR3 DNA sequence: TGTGCCAGCAGTTACGGGACTAGCGCAGATACGCAGTATTTT. The encoded protein is CASSYGTSADTQYF.

This clonotype was picked up a small number of times. This rearrangement joins TRBV12-3 or TRBV12-4 to TRBJ2-3, with D uncertain. Trimming stripped 5 bases from V and 4 bases from J, with 7 bases between. This CDR3 is 12 amino acids long. Written as DNA, the CDR3 is TGTGCCAGCAGTGCAAGAGCAGATACGCAGTATTTT. Its translation: CASSARADTQYF.

This clonotype was seen more than once but under ten times. The rearrangement links TRBV15 to TRBJ1-5; D ambiguous. From germline, CDR1 is LNHNV and CDR2 YYDKDF (reference sequence). The CDR3 covers 13 residues. V lost 5 bases, J lost 3 bases, and 8 bases lay in between. The CDR3 sequence is CATSLTVNQPQHF. In DNA, the CDR3 is TGTGCCACCAGCCTGACCGTCAATCAGCCCCAGCATTTT.

This clonotype was counted between two and nine times. This chain links TRBV6-2 or TRBV6-3 with TRBJ2-7; the D gene is possibly TRBD1 (5 bases). V was clipped by 8 bases and J by 2 bases, with 13 bases between them. The CDR3 sequence is 13 residues long. Germline assignment: CDR1 MNHEY and CDR2 SVGEGT. CDR3 in amino acids: CASGDSVPYEQYF. The CDR3 nucleotides are TGTGCCAGCGGTGACAGTGTCCCCTACGAGCAGTACTTC.

V usage is TRBV5-6 and J usage is TRBJ2-4; D remains unclear. The assigned J gene may be wrong: the sequence end matches TRBJ2-5 better. This CDR3 region has 15 residues. The germline gives CDR1 SGHDT, CDR2 YYEEEE. Written as DNA, the CDR3 is TGTGCCAGCAGCGCCAATGGGCCGTCGATAGAGACCCAGTACTTC. Protein product: CASSANGPSIETQYF.

About this clonotype: A much larger clone sits a single nucleotide away, making a read error possible. V and J are TRBV29-1 and TRBJ2-7, with D perhaps matching TRBD1 (6 bases). This CDR3 is 11 amino acids long. Trimming stripped 8 bases from V and 3 bases from J, with 11 bases between. Germline V gene sequence: CDR1 SQVTM, CDR2 ANQGSEA. CDR3 coding DNA: TGCAGCACCGAACAGGGCTACGAGCAGTACTTC. It codes for CSTEQGYEQYF.

This clonotype was seen a few times. The chain joins TRBV29-1 to TRBJ2-2, with TRBD1 as a possible D gene (5 bases). Trimming pared 7 bases from V and 2 bases from J, leaving 11 bases between. CDR3 length: 13 residues. Germline lookup yields CDR1 SQVTM and CDR2 ANQGSEA. For the CDR3, the DNA is TGCAGCGCATATGGACATAACACCGGGGAGCTGTTTTTT. Encoded protein: CSAYGHNTGELFF.

The rearrangement uses TRBV6-6 and TRBJ1-2; the match to TRBD1 covers 11 bases. Unmatched junction bases numbered 4, after V lost 2 bases and J lost 8 bases. Germline V CDR1 and CDR2: MNHNY, SVGAGI (reference sequence). This CDR3 region has 14 residues. In DNA form, the CDR3 reads TGTGCCAGCAGTTACGGGGGACAGGGGGGAGGCTACACCTTC. Translation gives CASSYGGQGGGYTF.

V gene TRBV4-3 combines with J gene TRBJ2-3; the D is unclear. In germline, CDR1 is LGHNA, CDR2 YSLEER. The CDR3 sequence is 15 residues long. Between the trimmed V and J ends, which lost 4 bases and 2 bases, there was a span of 13 bases. The CDR3 is CASSRQEPPTDTQYF. The DNA for the CDR3 is TGCGCCAGCAGCCGCCAGGAGCCCCCCACAGATACGCAGTATTTT.

The chain combines TRBV7-6 with TRBJ2-5; 7 bases are a match to TRBD2. The germline CDR1 and CDR2 sequences are SGHVS and FNYEAQ. The CDR3 length is 14 residues. J was trimmed by 7 bases and V by 1 base; bases with no gene match: 6. The CDR3 protein is CASSLGSASGTQYF. CDR3 nucleotide sequence: TGTGCCAGCAGCTTAGGGTCGGCTAGCGGGACCCAGTACTTC.

This clonotype has ten or more counts. This chain connects TRBV28 to TRBJ2-5; 9 nucleotides line up with TRBD2. After removal of 3 bases from V and 4 bases from J, the junction contained 12 bases not matched to a gene. The CDR3 has 17 amino acids. CDR1 and CDR2 from the germline V gene are MDHEN and SYDVKM. The CDR3 spells CASSFFRTSVGGETQYF. The CDR3 nucleotides are TGTGCCAGCAGTTTCTTCCGGACTAGCGTGGGGGGAGAGACCCAGTACTTC.

The genes are TRBV2 and TRBJ1-2; D unresolved. This CDR3 is 13 amino acids long. Trimming took off 6 bases at V and 2 bases at J, with 10 bases between the two ends. Germline assignment: CDR1 SNHLY and CDR2 FYNNEI. Here the CDR3 DNA reads TGTGCCAGCAGCGCCGTAGGGAACTATGGCTACACCTTC. It yields the protein CASSAVGNYGYTF.

The chain uses TRBV3-1 and TRBJ1-5; D remains unclear. V lost 4 bases and J lost 0, with 1 base in between. Germline-derived CDR1 and CDR2 are LGHDT and YNNKEL (reference sequence). CDR3 length equals 12 residues. The CDR3 region is CASSRSNQPQHF. The CDR3 DNA reads as TGTGCCAGCAGCCGTAGCAATCAGCCCCAGCATTTT.

Turning to this clonotype: It may be a read error: a sequence one base away is much more abundant. The chain employs TRBV29-1 and TRBJ2-5; TRBD2 matches 9 bases. The CDR3 is 15 amino acids. Germline CDR1 is SQVTM and CDR2 is ANQGSEA. Trimming removed 5 bases from V and 11 bases from J; junction bases left unmatched: 18. CDR3 DNA: TGCAGCGTTAAAGCGGGGGGCCCGTTTGGCAATGAGCAGTACTTC. Translation: CSVKAGGPFGNEQYF.

The count of this clonotype is one. At one of its ends the junction is not consistent with the germline gene, which may arise from a read error. V and J are TRBV20-1 and TRBJ1-1; 9 nucleotides line up with TRBD1. The CDR3 runs to 15 residues. From germline, CDR1 is DFQATT and CDR2 SNEGSKA (reference sequence). CDR3 sequence: CSVRDRGTGWTEAFF. CDR3 DNA: TGCAGTGTTAGAGATCGGGGGACAGGGTGGACTGAAGCTTTCTTT.

The rearrangement uses TRBV14 and TRBJ2-7; 7 bases agree with TRBD1. This CDR3 has 15 amino acids. Losses at the gene ends were 6 bases for V and 7 bases for J; bases not matched to a gene: 15. Germline CDR1 reads SGHDN; CDR2 reads FVKESK. The CDR3 nucleotides read TGTGCCAGCAGTCCGACAGGGTTTACCTACAATGAGCAGTACTTC. Protein: CASSPTGFTYNEQYF. The whole variable domain, filled in from reference TRBV14 and TRBJ2-7, reads EAGVTQFPSHSVIEKGQTVTLRCDPISGHDNLYWYRRVMGKEIKFLLHFVKESKQDESGMPNNRFLAERTGGTYSTLKVQPAELEDSGVYFCASSPTGFTYNEQYFGPGTRLTVT.

This rearrangement joins TRBV5-6 to TRBJ1-2, with D unresolved. The length of the CDR3 is 14 residues. Germline V gives CDR1 SGHDT, CDR2 YYEEEE. V lost 7 bases and J 4 bases, leaving 17 bases between the germline ends. CDR3 nucleotide sequence: TGTGCCAGCGGGCGCGTGGGCCCCGGCTATGGCTACACCTTC. This translates into CASGRVGPGYGYTF.

CDR3 residues: CSASGQGYEQYF. The CDR3 bases are TGCAGTGCTAGTGGCCAGGGGTACGAGCAGTACTTC. The chain couples TRBV20-1 to TRBJ2-7, with TRBD1 as a possible D gene (6 bases). The CDR3 is 12 residues long. Germline assignment: CDR1 DFQATT and CDR2 SNEGSKA (reference sequence). V was cut by 3 bases and J by 4 bases, with 10 bases left in between.

Ten or more counts support this clonotype. J is TRBJ2-7 and V is TRBV6-1, with D tentatively TRBD2 (6 bases). The CDR3 consists of 13 residues. The V end was cut by 1 base, the J end by 2 bases, with 6 bases between. CDR1 and CDR2 from the germline V gene are MNHNS and SASEGT. DNA for the CDR3: TGTGCCAGCAGTGAAGGCGGGGCCTACGAGCAGTACTTC. Protein sequence: CASSEGGAYEQYF.

The chain employs TRBV18 and TRBJ2-1; no firm D call. Germline-derived CDR1 and CDR2 are KGHSH and LQKENI. The CDR3 spans 12 residues. Deletions cut 2 bases from V and 13 bases from J, with 12 bases between. The CDR3 DNA is TGTGCCAGCTCACCAAATTTAGAGACCCAGTTCTTC. Translated, it gives CASSPNLETQFF. The full variable domain, with the rest looked up from reference TRBV18 and TRBJ2-1, is NAGVMQNPRHLVRRRGQEARLRCSPMKGHSHVYWYRQLPEEGLKFMVYLQKENIIDESGMPKERFSAEFPKEGPSILRIQQVVRGDSAAYFCASSPNLETQFFGPGTRLTVL.

The chain couples TRBV6-2 or TRBV6-3 to TRBJ2-1; tentatively, D is TRBD1 (6 bases). Germline-derived CDR1 and CDR2 are MNHEY and SVGEGT. The CDR3 is made up of 15 amino acids. The germline V and J ends were trimmed by 5 bases and 3 bases, with 14 bases remaining between them. The CDR3 region is CASSSRTAYYNEQFF. The CDR3 DNA sequence: TGTGCCAGCAGTAGCCGGACAGCTTACTACAATGAGCAGTTCTTC.

On this clonotype: At one of its ends the junction is not consistent with the germline gene, which may arise from a read error. The rearrangement joins TRBV6-6 to TRBJ2-1; D gene ambiguous. The J call may be in error: the DNA end matches TRBJ2-7 better. CDR3 size: 14 residues. Germline CDR1 and CDR2: MNHNY and SVGAGI (reference sequence). The CDR3 is CASRTGPNSCEQYF. CDR3 in DNA: TGTGCCAGCAGAACCGGACCTAACTCCTGCGAGCAGTACTTC.

This clonotype has a handful of counts. CDR3 protein: CSAAPRRGANVLTF. CDR3 DNA: TGCAGTGCTGCCCCTCGTAGGGGGGCCAACGTCCTGACTTTC. V is TRBV20-1 and J is TRBJ2-6; D not certain. Germline V gives CDR1 DFQATT, CDR2 SNEGSKA (reference sequence). The germline V and J ends were trimmed by 5 bases and 4 bases, with 12 bases remaining between them. CDR3 length: 14 amino acids.

This rearrangement joins TRBV6-5 to TRBJ2-5, with D maybe TRBD1 (6 bases). The tail of the sequence fits TRBJ2-7 better, so the J call may be wrong. The germline V gene has CDR1 MNHEY and CDR2 SVGAGI. This CDR3 has 14 amino acids. The chain's CDR3 is CASSYGDTVYEQYF. Written as DNA, the CDR3 is TGTGCCAGCAGTTACGGGGACACGGTGTACGAGCAGTACTTC.

The chain employs TRBV4-3 and TRBJ1-2; no reliable D call. This CDR3 region has 13 residues. Germline CDR1 and CDR2: LGHNA and YSLEER. Deletions cut 0 bases from V and 4 bases from J, with 6 bases between. This CDR3 reads CASSQDSLYGYTF. CDR3 nucleotides: TGCGCCAGCAGCCAAGACAGTCTCTATGGCTACACCTTC.

The chain recombines TRBV6-6 with TRBJ1-2; D not resolved. The CDR3 sequence is 15 residues long. CDR1 and CDR2 from the germline V gene are MNHNY and SVGAGI (reference sequence). V was pared by 0 bases and J by 1 base, with 9 bases between. CDR3 nucleotide sequence: TGTGCCAGCAGTTACTCGCTCGAGGTTAACTATGGCTACACCTTC. It is translated as CASSYSLEVNYGYTF.